Here is one T cell receptor (beta chain) with its context. Its antigen is unidentified. The CDR3 consists of 13 residues. In germline, CDR1 is SGHDT, CDR2 YYEEEE. Trimming shortened V by 0 bases and J by 7 bases, and 10 bases separated the two germline ends. This sample is drawn from a study of Ad26.COV2.S vaccination and SARS-CoV-2 variants. Study results and caveats: Vaccinated individuals (as opposed to placebo recipients) had higher spike-specific TCR breadth. Measurements of TCR breadth and depth may have given underestimates of the total T cell responses. Post-vaccination breadth of spike-specific CD8+ and CD4+ T cell responses was reportedly substantial.

This table comes from immunoSEQ multiplex PCR, and its TCRdb copy is limited to in-frame clones, with some not included. This sample has around 350,000 clones, with approximately 90% found just once. This specimen consisted of peripheral blood, obtained after recovery from COVID-19. The chain combines TRBV5-6 with TRBJ1-1; D is uncertain. The source is a human donor who had recovered from COVID-19. CDR3 nucleotides: TGTGCCAGCAGCTTGGCCGGCGTGGGTGAAGCTTTCTTT. Encoded protein: CASSLAGVGEAFF.